A selection of T cell receptor beta chains follows, all from one sample in a study of blood T cell repertoires in COVID-19. The method was immunoSEQ multiplex PCR; TCRdb's version includes in-frame clones alone and lacks a portion of them. The sample includes about 200,000 clones, more than 75% of them seen just once. The sequenced material came from PBMCs or T cells enriched from blood (not recorded which). These receptors all come from a woman aged 45-65 years with acute COVID-19. The CDR3 runs from the conserved cysteine through the conserved F or W. D genes are given only for firm matches. Clone size appears in some rows only: once, few, many, or a class for an expanded clone.

j_gene	v_gene	d_gene	abundance	CDR3nt	CDR3aa
TRBJ1-4	TRBV5-5	.	.	TGTGCCAGCAGCTTGGGCGGGGCAGGACGTTTAAAACTGTTTTTT	CASSLGGAGRLKLFF
TRBJ2-5	TRBV27	.	.	TGTGCCAGCAGGCGGTTCTCTCAAGAGACCCAGTACTTC	CASRRFSQETQYF
TRBJ1-2	TRBV5-1	.	.	TGCGCCAGCAGCTCGACATCAACGGGAGGCTACACCTTC	CASSSTSTGGYTF
TRBJ1-1	TRBV4-1	.	.	TGCGCCAGCAGCCCCGAGGGTAGTAGGCGGACTGAAGCTTTCTTT	CASSPEGSRRTEAFF
TRBJ1-6	TRBV4-3	TRBD1	.	TGCGCCAGCAGCCAGGATAAGAGGAGGACAGGGGTTTCACCCCTCCACTTT	CASSQDKRRTGVSPLHF
TRBJ2-3	TRBV30	.	few	TGTGCCTGGAGTCCGGGGGCAGATACGCAGTATTTT	CAWSPGADTQYF
TRBJ1-1	TRBV3-1/TRBV3-2	TRBD1	few	TGTGCCAGCAGCCAGGGACAGGGCGTCACTGAAGCTTTCTTT	CASSQGQGVTEAFF
TRBJ2-4	TRBV6-5	.	few	TGTGCCAGCGCGGAGGGGCACAAAAACATTCAGTACTTC	CASAEGHKNIQYF
TRBJ1-2	TRBV29-1	.	.	TGCAGCGTTCGGGACGAACAGGGAGCTGGCTACACCTTC	CSVRDEQGAGYTF
TRBJ1-4	TRBV5-1	.	.	TGCGCCAGCAGTTCCACAACTAATGAAAAACTGTTTTTT	CASSSTTNEKLFF
TRBJ2-2	TRBV2	TRBD1	few	TGTGCCAGCAGGCGGGACAGGGGGCGCACCGGGGAGCTGTTTTTT	CASRRDRGRTGELFF
TRBJ1-6	TRBV4-1	TRBD1	.	TGCGCCAGCAGCCATGGACCCGGGACAGGGGGCAATTCACCCCTCCACTTT	CASSHGPGTGGNSPLHF
TRBJ1-5	TRBV10-3	.	.	TGTGCCATCGGAGCAGCTACTAGCAATCAGCCCCAGCATTTT	CAIGAATSNQPQHF
TRBJ1-5	TRBV2	.	.	TGTGCCAGCAGATACAGGGCAGGGGGCAATCAGCCCCAGCATTTT	CASRYRAGGNQPQHF
TRBJ1-1	TRBV5-1	.	.	TGCGCCAGCAGACGTACGGGTACGGGGAGGACTGAAGCTTTCTTT	CASRRTGTGRTEAFF
TRBJ1-4	TRBV6-5	.	.	TGTGCCAGCAGTCGCGGTGAGGAGGCGGAAAAACTGTTTTTT	CASSRGEEAEKLFF
TRBJ2-1	TRBV7-9	TRBD2	.	TGTGCCAGCAGCCGACAAGCGGGGGTTGGTGAGCAGTTCTTC	CASSRQAGVGEQFF
TRBJ1-1	TRBV18	TRBD1	.	TGTGCCAGCTCACCACCGACAGGGGTGAACACTGAAGCTTTCTTT	CASSPPTGVNTEAFF
TRBJ2-5	TRBV28	.	.	TGTGCCAGCGTTTTTGGGGGCGGGGGTGAACAAGAGACCCAGTACTTC	CASVFGGGGEQETQYF
TRBJ2-5	TRBV28	TRBD1	few	TGTGCCAGCAGCTCTACCCATAAAGGGGGCCGGGACAGGGCGTACCAAGAGACCCAGTACTTC	CASSSTHKGGRDRAYQETQYF
TRBJ2-5	TRBV24-1	TRBD2	.	TGTGCCACCAGTGGACTAGCGGGGGCCCGGGGGCAAGAGACCCAGTACTTC	CATSGLAGARGQETQYF
TRBJ2-1	TRBV6-5	TRBD1	.	TGTGCCAGCAGTATCCGGGACAGGGTAAATGAGCAGTTCTTC	CASSIRDRVNEQFF
TRBJ1-1	TRBV6-5	TRBD1	.	TGTGCCAGCAGCCGGGACAGGGCATCTGAAGCTTTCTTT	CASSRDRASEAFF
TRBJ2-3	TRBV27	TRBD2	.	TGTGCCAGCACCCGGGCCCCCCCCTTAGCGGGGGGTCCCATTGGGCAGTATTTT	CASTRAPPLAGGPIGQYF
TRBJ1-2	TRBV3-1/TRBV3-2	TRBD1	.	TGTGCCAGCAGCCAAGAGGACAGGGGCTATGGCTACACCTTC	CASSQEDRGYGYTF
TRBJ1-2	TRBV7-8	.	.	TGTGCCAGCAGCTTAGGATTGGTCCAGGGCCCCTATGGCGGCTACACCTTC	CASSLGLVQGPYGGYTF
TRBJ1-2	TRBV7-2	.	many	TGTGCCAGCAGCCTCAAGGGAGGGGCGGGCTATGGCTACACCTTC	CASSLKGGAGYGYTF
TRBJ2-1	TRBV3-1/TRBV3-2	TRBD1	few	TGTGCCAGCAGCAATCCACAGGGGGGTCTTGATAAGCAGTTCTTC	CASSNPQGGLDKQFF
TRBJ1-1	TRBV30	.	.	TGTGCCTGGAAAGCAGGTGGGAACACTGAAGCTTTCTTT	CAWKAGGNTEAFF
TRBJ1-2	TRBV27	.	once	TGTGCCAGCAGACCCACAGGGACCTATGGCTACACCTTC	CASRPTGTYGYTF
TRBJ2-3	TRBV11-3	.	.	TGTGCCAGCAGCTTAGGCGGAGGGGCTAGACCCGGGTTGCAGTATTTT	CASSLGGGARPGLQYF
TRBJ2-1	TRBV28	TRBD2	.	TGTTCCACCGGCTATAGCGGGTACAATGAGCAGTTCTTC	CSTGYSGYNEQFF
TRBJ2-3	TRBV7-9	TRBD2	.	TGTGCCAGCAGGTTTTTTAGCGGGGGGTCTGATACGCAGTATTTT	CASRFFSGGSDTQYF
TRBJ2-1	TRBV5-1	TRBD2	.	TGCGCCAGCAGCTTGACTAGCGGGGACCGTTCCTACAATGAGCAGTTCTTC	CASSLTSGDRSYNEQFF
TRBJ2-2	TRBV6-5	TRBD1	.	TGTGCCAGCATCTCAGGGGGAAGTACCGGGGAGCTGTTTTTT	CASISGGSTGELFF
TRBJ1-1	TRBV7-2	.	.	TGTGCCAGCAGCTTCGGCGGGAACACTGAAGCTTTCTTT	CASSFGGNTEAFF
TRBJ1-3	TRBV5-8	TRBD1	.	TGTGCCAGCAGGTCTGGACAGGCCCTCTCTGGAAACACCATATATTTT	CASRSGQALSGNTIYF
TRBJ2-1	TRBV7-3	TRBD2	.	TGTGCCAGCAGCTCCCCGGGGGGTAGTGAGCAGTTCTTC	CASSSPGGSEQFF
TRBJ1-5	TRBV19	.	.	TGTGCCAGTAGTATTCTACAGGTGAACAATCAGCCCCAGCATTTT	CASSILQVNNQPQHF
TRBJ1-1	TRBV5-4	.	.	TGTGCCAGCTTTGGGGGCCTGAACACTGAAGCTTTCTTT	CASFGGLNTEAFF
TRBJ1-2	TRBV12-3/TRBV12-4	TRBD1	once	TGTGCCAGCAGCTACACAGGGGGCTATGGCTACACCTTC	CASSYTGGYGYTF
TRBJ1-4	TRBV28	.	.	TGTGCCAGCAGTTCAACAACCGCCGGGACATCCCTTGAAAAACTGTTTTTT	CASSSTTAGTSLEKLFF
TRBJ2-2	TRBV4-2	.	.	TGTGCCAGCAGCCAAGCGACATCGAACACCGGGGAGCTGTTTTTT	CASSQATSNTGELFF
TRBJ2-5	TRBV6-5	.	.	TGTGCCACCAGTTACGAGGGGAGGTACGAGACCCAGTACTTC	CATSYEGRYETQYF
TRBJ2-1	TRBV28	TRBD1	.	TGTGCCAGCAGGTCCGGGACAGGGGATTACAATGAGCAGTTCTTC	CASRSGTGDYNEQFF
TRBJ2-1	TRBV28	TRBD1	.	TGTGCCAGCAGCTCCTCCGGGGCAGGGGGATGGAATGAGCAGTTCTTC	CASSSSGAGGWNEQFF
TRBJ2-3	TRBV7-9	TRBD2	few	TGTGCCAGCAGTCCCGGGGGGGCTAGCGGCACAGATACGCAGTATTTT	CASSPGGASGTDTQYF
TRBJ2-5	TRBV6-5	TRBD1	.	TGTGCCAGCAGTTACTCCACGACAGGGGGCCAAGAGACCCAGTACTTC	CASSYSTTGGQETQYF
TRBJ1-5	TRBV28	TRBD1	.	TGTGCCAGCAGTAAAAGACAGGGTTCCCAGCCCCAGCATTTT	CASSKRQGSQPQHF
TRBJ2-4	TRBV18	TRBD1	.	TGTGCCAGCTCACCATGTGAGCGGACAGGGTTTTGCATTCAGTACTTC	CASSPCERTGFCIQYF
TRBJ1-4	TRBV2	TRBD1	.	TGTGCCAGCATTGGACAGGAGGCCCAAGAAAAACTGTTTTTT	CASIGQEAQEKLFF
TRBJ1-1	TRBV6-5	.	.	TGTGCCAGCAGCCGGGGAGGCACTGAAGCTTTCTTT	CASSRGGTEAFF
TRBJ1-4	TRBV4-1	.	.	TGCGCCAGCAGCCAAGTGGGTGGAGGCGAAAAACTGTTTTTT	CASSQVGGGEKLFF
TRBJ1-2	TRBV4-1	.	few	TGCGCCAGCAGCCAAGTGGGAGGGTCCTATGGCTACACCTTC	CASSQVGGSYGYTF
TRBJ2-2	TRBV5-3	.	.	TGTGCCAGAAGCTTAAGACCCGGGACTCCGAACACCGGGGAGCTGTTTTTT	CARSLRPGTPNTGELFF
TRBJ1-3	TRBV14	.	.	TGTGCCAGCAGCCAAGGTCGGGGGGCTGGAAACACCATATATTTT	CASSQGRGAGNTIYF